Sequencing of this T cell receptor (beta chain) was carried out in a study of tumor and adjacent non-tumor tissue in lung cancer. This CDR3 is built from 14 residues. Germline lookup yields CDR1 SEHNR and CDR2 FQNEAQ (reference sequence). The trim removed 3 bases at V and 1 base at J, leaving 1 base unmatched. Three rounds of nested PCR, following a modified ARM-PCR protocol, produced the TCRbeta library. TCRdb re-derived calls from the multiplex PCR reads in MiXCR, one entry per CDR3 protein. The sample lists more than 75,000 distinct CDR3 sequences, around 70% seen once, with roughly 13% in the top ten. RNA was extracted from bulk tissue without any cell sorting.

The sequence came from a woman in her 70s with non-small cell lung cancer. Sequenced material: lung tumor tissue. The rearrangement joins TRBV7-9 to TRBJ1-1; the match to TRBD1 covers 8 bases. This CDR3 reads CASSLGTGNTEAFF. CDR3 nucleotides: TGTGCCAGCAGCTTGGGGACAGGGAACACTGAAGCTTTCTTT.